This T cell receptor (beta chain) was captured in a study of technical replicates of blood from several donors. There are 16 residues in the CDR3. With 4 bases clipped from V and 2 bases from J, the junction kept 10 bases outside the gene matches. Germline lookup yields CDR1 MNHGY and CDR2 SAAAGT. The count of this clone is one. Profiling relied on immunoSEQ multiplex PCR, and the TCRdb table lists in-frame clones only, not all of them. The sample consists of roughly 85,000 clones, approximately 95% of them appearing once. Sample: T cells isolated from PBMCs. V gene TRBV6-8 combines with J gene TRBJ1-2, with 7 bases identical to TRBD1. This receptor was taken from a human donor in good health. Written as DNA, the CDR3 is TGTGCCAGCAGTTTCGCCAGGGGACAGCGAAACTATGGCTACACCTTC. Translating gives CASSFARGQRNYGYTF.